This T cell receptor beta chain was observed in a study of OX40 agonist ivuxolimab in advanced cancers. Here immunoSEQ multiplex PCR was the method, and the copy in TCRdb shows in-frame clones only, minus some. The table has 68,000 or so clones, about 82% seen once. V shed 2 bases and J shed 3 bases, with 8 bases lying between them. The CDR3 has 13 residues. The germline V gene encodes CDR1 MDHEN and CDR2 SYDVKM. The chain joins TRBV28 to TRBJ2-7; D uncertain. The sequence derives from an adult with an advanced solid tumor such as melanoma, head and neck, liver or kidney cancer. This specimen was CD4+ or CD8+ T cells sorted from blood, taken in a trial of the OX40 agonist ivuxolimab. The DNA of the CDR3 is TGTGCCAGCAGTTTAACTCAGGACTACGAGCAGTACTTC. Translation gives CASSLTQDYEQYF. The whole variable domain, filled in from reference TRBV28 and TRBJ2-7, reads DVKVTQSSRYLVKRTGEKVFLECVQDMDHENMFWYRQDPGLGLRLIYFSYDVKMKEKGDIPEGYSVSREKKERFSLILESASTNQTSMYLCASSLTQDYEQYFGPGTRLTVT.